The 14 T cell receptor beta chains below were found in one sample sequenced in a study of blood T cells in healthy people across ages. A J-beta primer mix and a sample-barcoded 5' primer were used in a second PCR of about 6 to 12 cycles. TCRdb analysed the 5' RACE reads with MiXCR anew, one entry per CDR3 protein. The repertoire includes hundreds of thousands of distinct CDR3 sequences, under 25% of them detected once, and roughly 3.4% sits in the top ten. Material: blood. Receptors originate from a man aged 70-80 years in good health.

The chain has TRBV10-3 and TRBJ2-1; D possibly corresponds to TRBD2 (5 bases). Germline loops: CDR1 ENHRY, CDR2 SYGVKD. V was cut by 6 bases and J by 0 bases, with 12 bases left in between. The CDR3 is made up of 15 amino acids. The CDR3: CAIRALAASYNEQFF. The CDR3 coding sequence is TGTGCCATCAGGGCCCTAGCAGCCTCCTACAATGAGCAGTTCTTC.

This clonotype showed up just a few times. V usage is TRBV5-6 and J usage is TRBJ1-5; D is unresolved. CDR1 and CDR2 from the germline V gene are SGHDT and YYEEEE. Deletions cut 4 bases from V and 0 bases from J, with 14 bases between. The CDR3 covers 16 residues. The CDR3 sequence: CASSRGDKYSNQPQHF. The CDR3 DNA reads TGTGCCAGCAGCCGCGGTGACAAGTATAGCAATCAGCCCCAGCATTTT.

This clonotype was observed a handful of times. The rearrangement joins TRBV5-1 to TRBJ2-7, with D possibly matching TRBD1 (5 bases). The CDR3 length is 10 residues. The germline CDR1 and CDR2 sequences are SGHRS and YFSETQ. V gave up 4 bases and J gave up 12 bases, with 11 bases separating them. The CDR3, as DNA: TGCGCCAGCAGCCGCAGGGTAGGGTACTTC. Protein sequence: CASSRRVGYF.

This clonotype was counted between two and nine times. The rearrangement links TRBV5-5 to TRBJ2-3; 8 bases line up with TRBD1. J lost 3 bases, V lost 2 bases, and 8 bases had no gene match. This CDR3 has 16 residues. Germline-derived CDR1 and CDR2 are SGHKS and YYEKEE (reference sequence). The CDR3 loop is CASSFYDRGVTDTQYF. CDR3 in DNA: TGTGCCAGCAGCTTTTACGACAGGGGAGTTACAGATACGCAGTATTTT. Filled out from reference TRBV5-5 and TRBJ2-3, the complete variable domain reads DAGVTQSPTHLIKTRGQQVTLRCSPISGHKSVSWYQQVLGQGPQFIFQYYEKEERGRGNFPDRFSARQFPNYSSELNVNALLLGDSALYLCASSFYDRGVTDTQYFGPGTRLTVL.

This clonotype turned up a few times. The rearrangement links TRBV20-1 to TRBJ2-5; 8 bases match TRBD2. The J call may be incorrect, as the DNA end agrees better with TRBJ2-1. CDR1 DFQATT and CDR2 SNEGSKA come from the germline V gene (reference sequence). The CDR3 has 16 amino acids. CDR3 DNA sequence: TGCAGTGCCGAGATGGGCGGGAGGCCCCAATACAATGAGCAGTTCTTC. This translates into CSAEMGGRPQYNEQFF.

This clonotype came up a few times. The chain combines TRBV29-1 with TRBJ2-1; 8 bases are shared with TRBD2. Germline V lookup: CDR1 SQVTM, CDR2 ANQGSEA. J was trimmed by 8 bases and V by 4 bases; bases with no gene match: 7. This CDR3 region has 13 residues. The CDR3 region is CSVVNSGNYEQFF. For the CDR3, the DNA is TGCAGCGTTGTTAATAGCGGGAACTATGAGCAGTTCTTC.

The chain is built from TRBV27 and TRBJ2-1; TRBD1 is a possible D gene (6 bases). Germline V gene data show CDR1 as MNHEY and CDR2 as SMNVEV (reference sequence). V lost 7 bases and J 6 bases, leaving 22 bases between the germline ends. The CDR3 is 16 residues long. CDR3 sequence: CASTRKRQDRPNEQFF. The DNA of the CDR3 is TGTGCCAGCACTAGAAAAAGACAGGATAGACCCAATGAGCAGTTCTTC.

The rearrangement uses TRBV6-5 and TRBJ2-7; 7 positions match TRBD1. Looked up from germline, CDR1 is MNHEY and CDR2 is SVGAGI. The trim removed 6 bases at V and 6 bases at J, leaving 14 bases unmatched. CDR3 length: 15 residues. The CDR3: CASRPTGQMIAEQYF. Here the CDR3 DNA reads TGTGCCAGCAGACCAACGGGACAGATGATCGCCGAGCAGTACTTC.

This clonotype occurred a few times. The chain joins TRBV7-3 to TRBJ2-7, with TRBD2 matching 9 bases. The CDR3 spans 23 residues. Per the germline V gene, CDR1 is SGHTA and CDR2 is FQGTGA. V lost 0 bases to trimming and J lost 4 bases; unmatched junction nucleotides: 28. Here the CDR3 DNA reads TGTGCCAGCAGCTTAACCCCGGAAACAGCGTATGAAGGAAAGCGGGAGGAAGGTTACGAGCAGTACTTC. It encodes CASSLTPETAYEGKREEGYEQYF.

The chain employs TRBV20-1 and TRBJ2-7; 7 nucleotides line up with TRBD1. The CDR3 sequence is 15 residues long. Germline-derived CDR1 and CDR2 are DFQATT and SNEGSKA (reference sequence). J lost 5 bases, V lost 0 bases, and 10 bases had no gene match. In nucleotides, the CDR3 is TGCAGTGCTAGAGATCTTAACAGGGGTTGGCACGAGCAGTACTTC. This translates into CSARDLNRGWHEQYF.

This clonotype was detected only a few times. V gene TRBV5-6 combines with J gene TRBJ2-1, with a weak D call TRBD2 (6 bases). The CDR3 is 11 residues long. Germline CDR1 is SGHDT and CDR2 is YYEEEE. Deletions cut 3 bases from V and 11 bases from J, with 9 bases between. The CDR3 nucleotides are TGTGCCAGCAGCTCCGGGGGACAGCAGTTCTTC. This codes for CASSSGGQQFF.

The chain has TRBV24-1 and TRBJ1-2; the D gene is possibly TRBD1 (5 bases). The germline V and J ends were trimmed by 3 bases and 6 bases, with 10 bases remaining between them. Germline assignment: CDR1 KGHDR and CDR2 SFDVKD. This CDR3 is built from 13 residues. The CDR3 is CATSDVSGNGYTF. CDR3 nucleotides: TGTGCCACCAGTGATGTGTCAGGGAATGGCTACACCTTC.

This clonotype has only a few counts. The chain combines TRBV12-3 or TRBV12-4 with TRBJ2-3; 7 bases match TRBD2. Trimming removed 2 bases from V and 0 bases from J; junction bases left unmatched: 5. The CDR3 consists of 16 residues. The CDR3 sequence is CASSLMGEGSTDTQYF. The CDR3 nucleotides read TGTGCCAGCAGTTTAATGGGGGAGGGAAGCACAGATACGCAGTATTTT.

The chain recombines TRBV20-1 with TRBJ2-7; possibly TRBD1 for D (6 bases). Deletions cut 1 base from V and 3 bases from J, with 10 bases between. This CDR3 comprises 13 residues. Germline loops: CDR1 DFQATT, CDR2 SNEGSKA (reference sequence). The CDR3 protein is CSARVGQNYEQYF. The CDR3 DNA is TGCAGTGCTAGAGTAGGACAGAACTACGAGCAGTACTTC.